The 10 T cell receptor beta chains below were found in one sample sequenced in a study of T cells in Graves' hyperthyroidism and ophthalmopathy (dated by TCRdb to the late 2010s). Libraries were prepared through multiplex PCR. Sequencing was performed on an Illumina HiSeq 2000. The TCR beta CDR3 regions were amplified from the RNA transcripts. For the first round of RT-PCR on the TCR CDR3, the HTBI primer set was used together with the Qiagen OneStep RT-PCR kit. TCRdb reprocessed the public reads (quality trimming at Q25 with fastp, clone calling with MiXCR) and kept in-frame beta chains. CDR3 protein sequences are deduplicated, and each keeps its most common genes and DNA. This sample holds around 700,000 distinct CDR3 sequences; roughly 20% were observed only once. Approximately 15% of the sample lies in the top ten. The sample taken for sequencing was blood. These receptors were obtained from a woman in her 50s with Graves' hyperthyroidism that later progressed to Graves' ophthalmopathy.

The gene calls are TRBV3-1 and TRBJ2-5, with 7 bases aligning to TRBD1. Germline CDR1 and CDR2: LGHDT and YNNKEL (reference sequence). The CDR3 is 14 amino acids. V dropped 5 bases and J dropped 5; count of bases not matched to a gene: 8. The chain's CDR3 is CASSSVTGRETQYF. For the CDR3, the DNA is TGTGCCAGCAGCTCTGTGACAGGGCGGGAGACCCAGTACTTC.

V usage is TRBV6-1 and J usage is TRBJ1-5; D may be TRBD1 (5 bases). The CDR3 is 16 residues long. V lost 4 bases to trimming and J lost 0 bases, with 13 bases between them. Germline CDR1 is MNHNS and CDR2 is SASEGT. The CDR3 loop is CASSGDGRYSNQPQHF. The CDR3 coding sequence is TGTGCCAGCAGTGGGGACGGACGATATAGCAATCAGCCCCAGCATTTT.

This clonotype showed up many times. The chain links TRBV7-6 to TRBJ2-1; possible D gene TRBD2, 5 bases. The CDR3 extends over 14 amino acids. The germline CDR1 and CDR2 sequences are SGHVS and FNYEAQ. Trimming took off 4 bases at V and 7 bases at J, with 14 bases between the two ends. CDR3 loop: CASSSPSGRNEQFF. Written as DNA, the CDR3 is TGTGCCAGCAGCTCGCCCAGCGGTAGGAATGAGCAGTTCTTC.

The sample holds many counts of this clonotype. V usage is TRBV3-1 and J usage is TRBJ2-2; tentative D call: TRBD2 (6 bases). Trimming took 0 bases from V and 3 from J, leaving 8 bases between them. This CDR3 region has 15 residues. Germline CDR1 reads LGHDT; CDR2 reads YNNKEL (reference sequence). The CDR3 loop reads CASSQDWGDTGELFF. DNA for the CDR3: TGTGCCAGCAGCCAAGACTGGGGGGACACCGGGGAGCTGTTTTTT. Using reference TRBV3-1 and TRBJ2-2 for the parts outside the CDR3, the full variable domain is DTAVSQTPKYLVTQMGNDKSIKCEQNLGHDTMYWYKQDSKKFLKIMFSYNNKELIINETVPNRFSPKSPDKAHLNLHINSLELGDSAVYFCASSQDWGDTGELFFGEGSRLTVL.

The J gene is TRBJ1-1, the V gene TRBV20-1; D gene uncertain. V was trimmed by 2 bases and J by 11 bases, leaving 12 bases between them. The germline gives CDR1 DFQATT, CDR2 SNEGSKA (reference sequence). The length of the CDR3 is 11 residues. DNA of the CDR3: TGCAGTGCTAGATATGCCCGAGGGGCTTTCTTT. It codes for CSARYARGAFF.

The chain carries TRBV20-1 and TRBJ2-3, with TRBD2 as a possible D gene (5 bases). Deletions cut 3 bases from V and 0 bases from J, with 10 bases between. CDR1 is DFQATT, CDR2 SNEGSKA, per germline (reference sequence). The CDR3 length is 14 residues. This CDR3 is CSARRLASTDTQYF. As DNA, the CDR3 is TGCAGTGCTAGGAGGCTAGCTAGCACAGATACGCAGTATTTT.

In this sample, this clonotype turned up many times. The chain recombines TRBV7-9 with TRBJ1-1; D is perhaps TRBD1 (6 bases). There are 15 residues in the CDR3. Germline loops: CDR1 SEHNR, CDR2 FQNEAQ (reference sequence). V was clipped by 4 bases and J by 11 bases, with 23 bases between them. CDR3: CASSSRQEQNRRAFF. Here the CDR3 DNA reads TGTGCCAGCAGCTCAAGACAGGAGCAAAACCGAAGGGCTTTCTTT. Full variable domain (remainder filled in from reference TRBV7-9 and TRBJ1-1): DTGVSQNPRHKITKRGQNVTFRCDPISEHNRLYWYRQTLGQGPEFLTYFQNEAQLEKSRLLSDRFSAERPKGSFSTLEIQRTEQGDSAMYLCASSSRQEQNRRAFFGQGTRLTVV.

In this sample, this clonotype turned up a few times. V gene TRBV5-1 combines with J gene TRBJ2-7; TRBD1 agrees at 7 bases. CDR1 SGHRS and CDR2 YFSETQ come from the germline V gene. The CDR3 totals 15 residues. V was clipped by 0 bases and J by 2 bases; unmatched bases: 5. The DNA of the CDR3 is TGCGCCAGCAGCTTGGAGGACAGGAGCACCTACGAGCAGTACTTC. This gives the protein CASSLEDRSTYEQYF.

This chain uses TRBV29-1 with TRBJ1-2; no firm D call. With 1 base removed from V and 2 bases from J, the gap between germline ends came to 8 bases. Germline values: CDR1 SQVTM, CDR2 ANQGSEA. The CDR3 is made up of 13 amino acids. CDR3 sequence: CSVEALGNYGYTF. The DNA of the CDR3 is TGCAGCGTTGAAGCACTGGGAAACTATGGCTACACCTTC.

This clonotype was seen ten or more times. This chain links TRBV2 with TRBJ1-4; TRBD1 matches 9 bases. The CDR3 loop spans 15 amino acids. The germline V gene encodes CDR1 SNHLY and CDR2 FYNNEI. The V and J ends lost 7 bases and 5 bases, in that order; junction bases with no gene match: 8. The CDR3 spells CASTNSGTGNEKLFF. The CDR3 nucleotides are TGTGCCAGCACTAATTCCGGGACAGGGAATGAAAAACTGTTTTTT.